These T cell receptor beta chains were read from a single sample in a study of shared clonotypes between healthy human individuals. The protocol was immunoSEQ multiplex PCR, while the TCRdb copy is restricted to in-frame clones and leaves out a portion. The sample consists of millions of clones, about 95% of them appearing once. The sample consisted of naive CD8+ T cells sorted from blood. The receptors here all came from a man aged 18 to 30 in good health. Both conserved end residues are part of each CDR3. A D gene is named only where the DNA matches it firmly. Only part of the rows carry a size: once, few, many, or a class if the clone is expanded.

V,size,J,D,DNA,CDR3
TRBV6-1,NA,TRBJ2-7,NA,TGTGCCAGCAGCTACCGGGCCGAGGGGGAGCAGTACTTC,CASSYRAEGEQYF
TRBV5-6,NA,TRBJ2-1,NA,TGTGCCAGCAGCTTAGTAGGATTTTACAATGAGCAGTTCTTC,CASSLVGFYNEQFF
TRBV27,NA,TRBJ1-1,NA,TGTGCCAGCAGTTTAGTGGGGTTCGACACTGAAGCTTTCTTT,CASSLVGFDTEAFF
TRBV12-5,NA,TRBJ1-6,NA,TGTGCTAGTGGCCGGGGCCCATCTAAATCCAATTCACCCCTCCACTTT,CASGRGPSKSNSPLHF
TRBV2,NA,TRBJ1-1,NA,TGTGCCAGCAGTGAATTCAGTTACACTGAAGCTTTCTTT,CASSEFSYTEAFF
TRBV29-1,NA,TRBJ2-1,NA,TGCAGCGTTGTCTGGTCTAGCAGCGCCTACAATGAGCAGTTCTTC,CSVVWSSSAYNEQFF
TRBV2,NA,TRBJ1-5,TRBD1,TGTGCCAGCAGCCCATTACAGGGGCAGGATCAGCCCCAGCATTTT,CASSPLQGQDQPQHF
TRBV4-1,few,TRBJ1-5,TRBD1,TGCGCCAGCAGCCACGCCGGGACAGGGGGATATAGCAATCAGCCCCAGCATTTT,CASSHAGTGGYSNQPQHF
TRBV2,once,TRBJ2-1,TRBD2,TGTGCCAGCAGTGGAGAAGGTCGGGAGGCCAAGATCTTC,CASSGEGREAKIF
TRBV7-9,NA,TRBJ2-1,TRBD2,TGTGCCAGCAGCCCGACTCTAGCGGGAGCTGAGCAGTTCTTC,CASSPTLAGAEQFF
TRBV6-5,NA,TRBJ1-1,NA,TGTGCCAGCAGTTACGGGGAAGGCACTGAAGCTTTCTTT,CASSYGEGTEAFF
TRBV6-5,NA,TRBJ1-1,TRBD1,TGTGCCAGCAGTTACACGTGGGACAGGGAGGGCACTGAAGCTTTCTTT,CASSYTWDREGTEAFF
TRBV9,NA,TRBJ2-7,NA,TGTGCCAGCAGCGTAGCCGCAGGGGGGAGCGACGAGCAGTACTTC,CASSVAAGGSDEQYF
TRBV6-6,NA,TRBJ2-7,TRBD1,TGTGCTATCTCCGGGACAGGACTAAACGAGCAGTACTTC,CAISGTGLNEQYF
TRBV5-4,NA,TRBJ2-7,TRBD1,TGTGCCAGCAGCCCGGGACAGTCCTACGAGCAGTACTTC,CASSPGQSYEQYF
TRBV5-1,NA,TRBJ2-3,NA,TGCGCCAGCAGCCGTACTCAAGGGGGAGCAGATACGCAGTATTTT,CASSRTQGGADTQYF
TRBV10-3,NA,TRBJ1-4,NA,TGTGCCATCAGTGATAGGGGGGCCAGTGAAAAACTGTTTTTT,CAISDRGASEKLFF
TRBV7-9,NA,TRBJ2-4,NA,TGTGCCAGCAGCTTGGACCGGGACGGCTTTCAGTACTTC,CASSLDRDGFQYF
TRBV30,once,TRBJ2-1,NA,TGTGCCTGGGCCCAGGGAGTCTCCTACAATGAGCAGTTCTTC,CAWAQGVSYNEQFF
TRBV4-1,NA,TRBJ2-7,NA,TGCGCCAGCAGCCTTGCCATAGGGCGGCACTCCTACGAGCAGTACTTC,CASSLAIGRHSYEQYF
TRBV9,NA,TRBJ1-2,TRBD1,TGTGCCAGCAGCGTAGGGGACAGTAGGGAGGGCTACACCTTC,CASSVGDSREGYTF
TRBV19,NA,TRBJ1-1,NA,TGTGCCAGTAGTATAGATGCGGGGGGACTTACTGAAGCTTTCTTT,CASSIDAGGLTEAFF
TRBV6-5,NA,TRBJ2-2,NA,TGTGCCAGCAGTTACGGGCTAAACACCGGGGAGCTGTTTTTT,CASSYGLNTGELFF
TRBV27,NA,TRBJ2-1,NA,TGTGCCAGCAGTCCGACACTGGGGTCCTACAATGAGCAGTTCTTC,CASSPTLGSYNEQFF
TRBV2,NA,TRBJ2-5,TRBD1,TGTGCCAGCCTGGACAGGGATCGAGAGACCCAGTACTTC,CASLDRDRETQYF
TRBV5-1,NA,TRBJ2-5,TRBD2,TGCGCCAGCAGCTTGACCGTAGCGGGGGGGCAAGAGACCCAGTACTTC,CASSLTVAGGQETQYF